This T cell receptor beta chain emerged from a study of CD8 T cells in ankylosing spondylitis. Trimming shortened V by 4 bases and J by 5 bases, and 18 bases separated the two germline ends. The CDR3 sequence is 15 residues long. The V gene's germline CDR1 is SGHRS and CDR2 YFSETQ. This clonotype was found many times. Its antigen is still unknown. Study-level findings and limits: Disease-associated clones were reportedly significantly overrepresented in matched ankylosing spondylitis synovial fluid.

By quantitative 5'-RACE with molecular barcodes, the TCR beta libraries were made. TCRdb reanalysed the 5' RACE reads using MiXCR and keeps one entry per CDR3 protein. The table has some 140,000 distinct CDR3 sequences, approximately 10% seen once. The receptor's source is a female donor with ankylosing spondylitis or in good health (not recorded which). The chain uses TRBV5-1 and TRBJ1-1; the D gene is possibly TRBD1 (6 bases). Sequenced: blood, either unsorted or a sorted T cell fraction (not recorded which). The CDR3 DNA sequence: TGCGCCAGCAGCCCCCGGACAGCCCGGCGGACTGAAGCTTTCTTT. It encodes CASSPRTARRTEAFF.